The 12 T cell receptor beta chains given below trace back to one sample, sequenced in a study of OX40 agonist ivuxolimab in advanced cancers. TCRdb keeps only in-frame clones here, not all; method: immunoSEQ multiplex PCR. The sample comprises over 100,000 clones, 90% to 95% of which are singletons, and more than 0.8% rests with the top ten. The specimen comprised CD4+ or CD8+ T cells sorted from blood, sampled in a trial of the OX40 agonist ivuxolimab. The receptor source for this set is an adult with an advanced solid tumor such as melanoma, head and neck, liver or kidney cancer.

The rearrangement joins TRBV27 to TRBJ2-1; D perhaps matches TRBD2 (6 bases). This CDR3 has 17 residues. Trimming removed 4 bases from V and 1 base from J, with 17 bases in between. Germline V gene data show CDR1 as MNHEY and CDR2 as SMNVEV (reference sequence). This CDR3 is CASSSPLVSGSYNEQFF. CDR3 DNA: TGTGCCAGCAGTTCCCCTTTAGTTAGCGGATCCTACAATGAGCAGTTCTTC.

The count of this clone is one. V and J are TRBV11-3 and TRBJ1-1, with TRBD1 matching 10 bases. V shed 5 bases, J shed 6 bases, and the junction held 6 bases outside the gene matches. Germline lookup yields CDR1 SGHNT and CDR2 YENEEA. The CDR3 contains 14 residues. CDR3 sequence reads: CASSTGQGTAEAFF. CDR3 DNA sequence: TGTGCCAGCAGCACGGGACAGGGGACCGCTGAAGCTTTCTTT.

The rearrangement uses TRBV27 and TRBJ2-2; 16 bases match TRBD2. Germline V gene lookup returns CDR1 MNHEY and CDR2 SMNVEV (reference sequence). This CDR3 comprises 18 residues. V trimming: 5 bases; J trimming: 5 bases; junction bases outside the gene matches: 8. CDR3 amino acids: CASSPGLAGGPRTGELFF. The CDR3 DNA reads as TGTGCCAGCAGTCCGGGACTAGCGGGAGGGCCGAGAACCGGGGAGCTGTTTTTT.

The rearrangement links TRBV2 to TRBJ1-2; no reliable D call. The CDR3 has 11 amino acids. Germline V gives CDR1 SNHLY, CDR2 FYNNEI. V was trimmed by 8 bases and J by 7 bases, leaving 11 bases between them. The DNA for the CDR3 is TGTGCCAGCCGGGTATATCTTGGCTACACCTTC. Its protein product is CASRVYLGYTF.

The chain combines TRBV30 with TRBJ2-1, with 10 bases identical to TRBD2. V was pared by 8 bases and J by 5 bases, with 9 bases of the junction left unmatched. There are 14 residues in the CDR3. In germline, CDR1 is GTSNPN, CDR2 SVGIG (reference sequence). The CDR3 bases are TGTGCCCGATGCAGCGGGGGGGACGACAATGAGCAGTTCTTC. It translates to CARCSGGDDNEQFF.

This clone is a singleton in its sample. The V gene is TRBV5-8, the J gene TRBJ2-3; D may be TRBD1 (5 bases). The germline V and J ends were trimmed by 3 bases and 2 bases, with 10 bases remaining between them. CDR3 length equals 14 residues. Per germline, CDR1 SGHTS and CDR2 YDEGEE. The CDR3 sequence is CASSSWTTTDTQYF. The CDR3 region has the DNA TGTGCCAGCAGCTCCTGGACAACCACAGATACGCAGTATTTT.

The V gene is TRBV27, the J gene TRBJ1-1; D not resolved. The germline V gene has CDR1 MNHEY and CDR2 SMNVEV (reference sequence). Trimming shortened V by 2 bases and J by 1 base, and 8 bases separated the two germline ends. The CDR3 consists of 14 residues. CDR3 residues: CASSLGRTNTEAFF. The DNA of the CDR3 is TGTGCCAGCAGTTTAGGCAGGACGAACACTGAAGCTTTCTTT.

The V gene is TRBV9, the J gene TRBJ2-5, with D possibly being TRBD1 or TRBD2 (5 bases each). Germline CDR1 SGDLS, CDR2 YYNGEE. V shed 4 bases and J shed 4 bases, with 17 bases lying between them. The CDR3 is 15 amino acids. The CDR3, as DNA: TGTGCCAGCAGCCACGGGACCAGTGCGCGAGAGACCCAGTACTTC. Translation gives CASSHGTSARETQYF. Full variable domain (remainder filled in from reference TRBV9 and TRBJ2-5): DSGVTQTPKHLITATGQRVTLRCSPRSGDLSVYWYQQSLDQGLQFLIQYYNGEERAKGNILERFSAQQFPDLHSELNLSSLELGDSALYFCASSHGTSARETQYFGPGTRLLVL.

The CDR3 spells CAISESGLSTSYNEQFF. CDR3 nucleotide sequence: TGTGCCATCAGTGAGTCGGGTTTGTCTACCTCCTACAATGAGCAGTTCTTC. The chain couples TRBV10-3 to TRBJ2-1; D unclear. The CDR3 contains 17 residues. V lost 0 bases and J lost 0, with 12 bases in between. Per germline, CDR1 ENHRY and CDR2 SYGVKD.

The V and J genes are TRBV12-5 and TRBJ2-1; D perhaps matches TRBD1 (5 bases). The germline gives CDR1 LGHNT, CDR2 FRNRAP. Trimming cost V 6 bases and J 5 bases, with 14 bases left between them. This CDR3 spans 14 amino acids. The CDR3 sequence: CASGSGYLDNEQFF. For the CDR3, the DNA is TGTGCTAGTGGCTCAGGGTATCTCGACAATGAGCAGTTCTTC.

Note on this clone: The germline gene is not matched at one end of the junction; a read error may be the cause. The CDR3 reads CASEASPGAVF. CDR3 sequence (DNA): TGTGCTAGTGAGGCCAGCCCGGGAGCTGTTTTT. The rearrangement links TRBV12-5 to TRBJ2-2, with a possible D match to TRBD2 (6 bases). The V gene's germline CDR1 is LGHNT and CDR2 FRNRAP. This CDR3 region has 11 residues.

This clone has more than one count but fewer than ten. The rearrangement links TRBV14 to TRBJ1-6; 8 bases fit TRBD1. V lost 6 bases and J lost 8; bases outside the gene matches: 6. The CDR3 spans 14 residues. Germline assignment: CDR1 SGHDN and CDR2 FVKESK. Here the CDR3 reads CASRPGQGYSPLHF. The CDR3 DNA reads TGTGCCAGCAGACCAGGACAGGGCTATTCACCCCTCCACTTT.